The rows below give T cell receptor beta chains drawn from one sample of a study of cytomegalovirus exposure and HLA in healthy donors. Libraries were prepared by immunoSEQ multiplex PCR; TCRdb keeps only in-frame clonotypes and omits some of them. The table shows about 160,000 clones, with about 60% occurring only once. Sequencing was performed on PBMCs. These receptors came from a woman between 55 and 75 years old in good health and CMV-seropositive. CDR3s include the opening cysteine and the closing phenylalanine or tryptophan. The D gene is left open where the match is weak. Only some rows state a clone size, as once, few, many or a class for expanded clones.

CDR3 protein: CASSPNGANNLGEQYF
CDR3 DNA: TGTGCCAGCAGCCCTAATGGAGCGAATAACCTCGGCGAGCAGTACTTC
D gene: -
clone size: -
V gene: TRBV5-5
J gene: TRBJ2-7

CDR3 protein: CAWGGDRGIGEQYF
CDR3 DNA: TGTGCCTGGGGGGGGGACAGGGGGATCGGCGAGCAGTACTTC
D gene: TRBD1
clone size: few
V gene: TRBV30
J gene: TRBJ2-7

CDR3 protein: CASRNSGATNEKLFF
CDR3 DNA: TGTGCCAGCAGGAATTCGGGAGCAACTAATGAAAAACTGTTTTTT
D gene: -
clone size: few
V gene: TRBV28
J gene: TRBJ1-4

CDR3 protein: CASRLSGLLNTEAFF
CDR3 DNA: TGTGCCAGCAGGCTAAGTGGGCTTCTGAACACTGAAGCTTTCTTT
D gene: -
clone size: -
V gene: TRBV2
J gene: TRBJ1-1

CDR3 protein: CASSPVGGENPEAFF
CDR3 DNA: TGTGCCAGCTCCCCCGTCGGGGGTGAGAATCCTGAAGCTTTCTTT
D gene: -
clone size: once
V gene: TRBV28
J gene: TRBJ1-1

CDR3 protein: CASSYSGDRGYNEQFF
CDR3 DNA: TGTGCCAGCAGTTACTCGGGGGACAGGGGCTACAATGAGCAGTTCTTC
D gene: TRBD1
clone size: -
V gene: TRBV6-5
J gene: TRBJ2-1

CDR3 protein: CASSPTTESYEQYF
CDR3 DNA: TGTGCCAGCAGCCCAACCACAGAATCCTACGAGCAGTACTTC
D gene: -
clone size: -
V gene: TRBV5-4
J gene: TRBJ2-7

CDR3 protein: CASSLALAGGTDTQYF
CDR3 DNA: TGTGCCAGCAGCTTAGCACTAGCGGGAGGTACAGATACGCAGTATTTT
D gene: TRBD2
clone size: -
V gene: TRBV7-2
J gene: TRBJ2-3

CDR3 protein: CASSLYTSGTGTGLEQYF
CDR3 DNA: TGTGCCAGCAGTTTGTATACATCCGGGACAGGGACGGGTCTCGAGCAGTACTTC
D gene: TRBD1
clone size: -
V gene: TRBV28
J gene: TRBJ2-7

CDR3 protein: CASSSFGSAGANVLTF
CDR3 DNA: TGTGCCAGCAGCAGCTTTGGGAGCGCTGGGGCCAACGTCCTGACTTTC
D gene: -
clone size: few
V gene: TRBV7-6
J gene: TRBJ2-6

CDR3 protein: CATRQLNTEAFF
CDR3 DNA: TGTGCCACCAGACAGCTGAACACTGAAGCTTTCTTT
D gene: -
clone size: -
V gene: TRBV28
J gene: TRBJ1-1

CDR3 protein: CASSLFGTGNTGELFF
CDR3 DNA: TGCGCCAGCAGCTTGTTCGGGACAGGGAACACCGGGGAGCTGTTTTTT
D gene: TRBD1
clone size: -
V gene: TRBV5-1
J gene: TRBJ2-2

CDR3 protein: CASSRSGATNEKLFF
CDR3 DNA: TGTGCCAGTAGTCGCTCAGGGGCAACTAATGAAAAACTGTTTTTT
D gene: -
clone size: -
V gene: TRBV19
J gene: TRBJ1-4

CDR3 protein: CAISESGGLGSYEQYF
CDR3 DNA: TGTGCCATCAGTGAGTCCGGGGGGCTCGGATCCTACGAGCAGTACTTC
D gene: -
clone size: -
V gene: TRBV10-3
J gene: TRBJ2-7

CDR3 protein: CASSFRGLYEQYF
CDR3 DNA: TGTGCCAGCAGTTTTCGCGGGCTTTACGAGCAGTACTTC
D gene: -
clone size: -
V gene: TRBV28
J gene: TRBJ2-7

CDR3 protein: CASIPLGSTEAFF
CDR3 DNA: TGTGCCAGCATCCCGTTAGGGAGCACTGAAGCTTTCTTT
D gene: -
clone size: -
V gene: TRBV28
J gene: TRBJ1-1

CDR3 protein: CATEGTSNEQFF
CDR3 DNA: TGTGCCACCGAGGGGACTAGCAATGAGCAGTTCTTC
D gene: TRBD2
clone size: once
V gene: TRBV10-3
J gene: TRBJ2-1

CDR3 protein: CASSLEGITDTQYF
CDR3 DNA: TGTGCCAGCAGTTTAGAGGGAATCACAGATACGCAGTATTTT
D gene: -
clone size: -
V gene: TRBV28
J gene: TRBJ2-3

CDR3 protein: CASSVGTSGYEQYF
CDR3 DNA: TGTGCCAGCAGCGTAGGGACTAGCGGCTACGAGCAGTACTTC
D gene: TRBD2
clone size: few
V gene: TRBV9
J gene: TRBJ2-7

CDR3 protein: CASTASRVPYNEQFF
CDR3 DNA: TGTGCCAGCACCGCGTCCAGGGTGCCCTACAATGAGCAGTTCTTC
D gene: -
clone size: -
V gene: TRBV28
J gene: TRBJ2-1

CDR3 protein: CASSLGTAGNTIYF
CDR3 DNA: TGTGCCAGCAGCTTAGGTACGGCTGGAAACACCATATATTTT
D gene: -
clone size: few
V gene: TRBV7-8
J gene: TRBJ1-3

CDR3 protein: CASTGTSNEQFF
CDR3 DNA: TGTGCCAGCACGGGGACTAGCAATGAGCAGTTCTTC
D gene: TRBD2
clone size: -
V gene: TRBV27
J gene: TRBJ2-1

CDR3 protein: CAWSPGATYGYTF
CDR3 DNA: TGTGCCTGGAGCCCAGGGGCAACCTATGGCTACACCTTC
D gene: -
clone size: once
V gene: TRBV30
J gene: TRBJ1-2

CDR3 protein: CASSLSTGQWGNEQFF
CDR3 DNA: TGTGCCAGCAGCTTAAGTACAGGGCAGTGGGGCAATGAGCAGTTCTTC
D gene: -
clone size: few
V gene: TRBV7-9
J gene: TRBJ2-1

CDR3 protein: CASSVRSSGNTIYF
CDR3 DNA: TGTGCCAGCAGTGTTAGGAGCTCTGGAAACACCATATATTTT
D gene: -
clone size: -
V gene: TRBV6-1
J gene: TRBJ1-3

CDR3 protein: CATSRDRTGAPTEAFF
CDR3 DNA: TGTGCCACCAGCAGAGATAGGACAGGGGCGCCCACTGAAGCTTTCTTT
D gene: TRBD1
clone size: -
V gene: TRBV15
J gene: TRBJ1-1

CDR3 protein: CASSLTEETQYF
CDR3 DNA: TGTGCCAGCAGTTTAACGGAAGAGACCCAGTACTTC
D gene: -
clone size: -
V gene: TRBV28
J gene: TRBJ2-5

CDR3 protein: CASSLEAGVEAFF
CDR3 DNA: TGTGCCAGCAGTTTAGAGGCAGGGGTTGAAGCTTTCTTT
D gene: -
clone size: -
V gene: TRBV28
J gene: TRBJ1-1

CDR3 protein: CASSLEGGNTEAFF
CDR3 DNA: TGCGCCAGCAGCTTGGAAGGGGGGAACACTGAAGCTTTCTTT
D gene: -
clone size: -
V gene: TRBV5-1
J gene: TRBJ1-1

CDR3 protein: CASSHPAQGRENEKLFF
CDR3 DNA: TGCGCCAGCAGCCATCCTGCTCAGGGTCGGGAGAATGAAAAACTGTTTTTT
D gene: -
clone size: many
V gene: TRBV4-1
J gene: TRBJ1-4